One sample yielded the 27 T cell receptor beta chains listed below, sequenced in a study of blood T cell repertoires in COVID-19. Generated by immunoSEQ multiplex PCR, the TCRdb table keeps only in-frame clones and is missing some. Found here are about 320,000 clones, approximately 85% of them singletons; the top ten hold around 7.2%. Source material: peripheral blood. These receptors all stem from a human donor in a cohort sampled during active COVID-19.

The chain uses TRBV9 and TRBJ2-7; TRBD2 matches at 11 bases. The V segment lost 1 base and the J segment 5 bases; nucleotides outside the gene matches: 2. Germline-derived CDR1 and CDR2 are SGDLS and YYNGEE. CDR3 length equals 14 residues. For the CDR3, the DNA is TGTGCCAGCAGCGTAACACTAGCGGGGGACGAGCAGTACTTC. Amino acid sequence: CASSVTLAGDEQYF.

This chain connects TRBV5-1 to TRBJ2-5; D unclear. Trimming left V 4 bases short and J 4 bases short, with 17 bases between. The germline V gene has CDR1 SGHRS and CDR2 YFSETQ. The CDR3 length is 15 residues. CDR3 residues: CASSPTSEWRETQYF. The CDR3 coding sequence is TGCGCCAGCAGCCCGACTTCCGAATGGAGAGAGACCCAGTACTTC.

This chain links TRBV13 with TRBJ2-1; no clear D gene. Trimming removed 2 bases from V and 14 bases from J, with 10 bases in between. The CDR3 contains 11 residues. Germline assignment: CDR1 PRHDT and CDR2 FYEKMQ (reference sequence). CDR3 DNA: TGTGCCAGCAGCTTACGACTTTTGAAGTTCTTC. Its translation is CASSLRLLKFF.

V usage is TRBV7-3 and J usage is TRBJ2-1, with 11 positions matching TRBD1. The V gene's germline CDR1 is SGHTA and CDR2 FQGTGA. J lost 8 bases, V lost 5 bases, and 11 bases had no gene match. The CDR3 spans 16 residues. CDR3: CASSPLGGQGVYEQFF. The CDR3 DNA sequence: TGTGCCAGCAGCCCTCTGGGGGGACAGGGGGTTTATGAGCAGTTCTTC.

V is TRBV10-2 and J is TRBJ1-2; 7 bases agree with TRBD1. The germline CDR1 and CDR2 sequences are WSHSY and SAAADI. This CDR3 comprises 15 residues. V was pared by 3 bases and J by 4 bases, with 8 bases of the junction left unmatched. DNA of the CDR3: TGCGCCAGCAGTGATAAACTAGGGGGCGCCTATGGCTACACCTTC. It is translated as CASSDKLGGAYGYTF.

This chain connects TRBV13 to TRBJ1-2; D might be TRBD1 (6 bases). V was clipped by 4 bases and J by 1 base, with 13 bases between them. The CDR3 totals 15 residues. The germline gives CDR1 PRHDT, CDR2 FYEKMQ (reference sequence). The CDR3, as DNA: TGTGCCAGCAGCTCGCGGACAGAGAATAACTATGGCTACACCTTC. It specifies CASSSRTENNYGYTF.

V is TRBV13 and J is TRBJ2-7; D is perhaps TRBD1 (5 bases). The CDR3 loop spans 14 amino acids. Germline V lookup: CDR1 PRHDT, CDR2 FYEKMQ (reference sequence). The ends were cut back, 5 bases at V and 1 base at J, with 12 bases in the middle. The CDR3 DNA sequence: TGTGCCAGCAGCCTACTTGGGGCTTCCTACGAGCAGTACTTC. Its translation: CASSLLGASYEQYF.

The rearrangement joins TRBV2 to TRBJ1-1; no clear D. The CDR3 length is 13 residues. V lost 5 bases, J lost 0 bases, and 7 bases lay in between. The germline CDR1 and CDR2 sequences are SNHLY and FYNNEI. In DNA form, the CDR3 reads TGTGCCAGCAGTACCACGGTGAACACTGAAGCTTTCTTT. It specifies CASSTTVNTEAFF.

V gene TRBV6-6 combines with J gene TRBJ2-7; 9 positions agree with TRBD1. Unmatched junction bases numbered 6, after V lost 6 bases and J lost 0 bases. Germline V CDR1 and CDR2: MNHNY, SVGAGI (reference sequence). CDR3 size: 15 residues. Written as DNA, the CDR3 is TGTGCCAGCAGAAGCCGGGACAGGGACTCCTACGAGCAGTACTTC. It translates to CASRSRDRDSYEQYF.

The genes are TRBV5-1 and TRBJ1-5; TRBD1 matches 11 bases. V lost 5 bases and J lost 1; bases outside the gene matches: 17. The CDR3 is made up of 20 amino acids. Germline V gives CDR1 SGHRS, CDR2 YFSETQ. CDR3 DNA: TGCGCCAGCAGACCATACCCCGGGACAGGGGGTGTCGGCAGCAATCAGCCCCAGCATTTT. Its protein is CASRPYPGTGGVGSNQPQHF.

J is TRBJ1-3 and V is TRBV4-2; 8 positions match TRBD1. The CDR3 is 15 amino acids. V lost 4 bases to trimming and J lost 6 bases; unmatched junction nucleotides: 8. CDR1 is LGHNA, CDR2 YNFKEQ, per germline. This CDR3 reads CASSPTMTGANTIYF. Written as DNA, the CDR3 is TGTGCCAGCAGCCCGACTATGACAGGGGCAAACACCATATATTTT.

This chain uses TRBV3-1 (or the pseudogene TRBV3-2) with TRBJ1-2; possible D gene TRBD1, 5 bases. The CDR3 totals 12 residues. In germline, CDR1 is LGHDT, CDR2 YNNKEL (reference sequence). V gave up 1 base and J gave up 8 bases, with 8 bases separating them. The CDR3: CASSQAQGGYTF. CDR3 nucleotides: TGTGCCAGCAGCCAAGCTCAGGGCGGCTACACCTTC.

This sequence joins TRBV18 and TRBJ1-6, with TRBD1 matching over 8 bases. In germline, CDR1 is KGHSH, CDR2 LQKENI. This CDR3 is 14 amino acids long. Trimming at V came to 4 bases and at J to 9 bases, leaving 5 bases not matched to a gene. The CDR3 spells CASSQGQGSSPLHF. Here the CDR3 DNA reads TGTGCCAGCTCACAAGGACAGGGTAGTTCACCCCTCCACTTT.

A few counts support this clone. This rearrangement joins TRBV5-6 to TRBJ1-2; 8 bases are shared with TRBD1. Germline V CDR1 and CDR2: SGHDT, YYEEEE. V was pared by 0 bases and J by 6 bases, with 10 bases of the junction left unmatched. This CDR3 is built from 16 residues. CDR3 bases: TGTGCCAGCAGCTTGGAGGACAGGGACTTATCAGATGGCTACACCTTC. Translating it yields CASSLEDRDLSDGYTF.

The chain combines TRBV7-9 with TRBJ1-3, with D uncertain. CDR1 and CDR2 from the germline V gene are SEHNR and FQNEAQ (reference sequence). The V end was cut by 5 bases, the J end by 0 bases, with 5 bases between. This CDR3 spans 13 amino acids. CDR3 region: CASSRSSGNTIYF. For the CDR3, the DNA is TGTGCCAGCAGCCGTTCCTCTGGAAACACCATATATTTT.

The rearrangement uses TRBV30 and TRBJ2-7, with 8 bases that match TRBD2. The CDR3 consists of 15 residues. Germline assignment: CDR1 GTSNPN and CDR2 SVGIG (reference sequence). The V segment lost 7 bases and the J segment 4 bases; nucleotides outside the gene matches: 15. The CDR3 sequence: CALRSRVAGRYEQYF. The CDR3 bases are TGTGCCTTGCGGTCCAGGGTAGCGGGGCGTTACGAGCAGTACTTC.

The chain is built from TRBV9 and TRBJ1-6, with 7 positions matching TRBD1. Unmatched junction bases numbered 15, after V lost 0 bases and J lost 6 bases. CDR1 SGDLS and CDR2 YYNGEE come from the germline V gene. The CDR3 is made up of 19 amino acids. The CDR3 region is CASSVGGRGVLSFNSPLHF. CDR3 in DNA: TGTGCCAGCAGCGTAGGAGGCAGGGGGGTACTTTCTTTTAATTCACCCCTCCACTTT.

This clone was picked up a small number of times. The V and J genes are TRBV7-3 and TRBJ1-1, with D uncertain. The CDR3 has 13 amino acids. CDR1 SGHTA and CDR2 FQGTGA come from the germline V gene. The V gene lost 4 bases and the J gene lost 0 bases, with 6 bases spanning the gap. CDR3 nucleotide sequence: TGTGCCAGCAGCTACACACTGAACACTGAAGCTTTCTTT. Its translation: CASSYTLNTEAFF. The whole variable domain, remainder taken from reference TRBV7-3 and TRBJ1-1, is GAGVSQTPSNKVTEKGKYVELRCDPISGHTALYWYRQSLGQGPEFLIYFQGTGAADDSGLPNDRFFAVRPEGSVSTLKIQRTERGDSAVYLCASSYTLNTEAFFGQGTRLTVV.

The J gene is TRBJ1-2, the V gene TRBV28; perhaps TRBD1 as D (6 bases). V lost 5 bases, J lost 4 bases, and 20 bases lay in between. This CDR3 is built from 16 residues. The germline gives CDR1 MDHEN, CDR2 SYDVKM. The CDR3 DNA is TGTGCCAGCAGTCTTAGGGGGACGGATAGTTTCTATGGCTACACCTTC. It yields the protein CASSLRGTDSFYGYTF.

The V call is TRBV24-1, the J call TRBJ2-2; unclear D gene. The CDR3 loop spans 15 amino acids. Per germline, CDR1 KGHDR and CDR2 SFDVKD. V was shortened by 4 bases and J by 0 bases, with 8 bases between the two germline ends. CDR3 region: CATSELNTNTGELFF. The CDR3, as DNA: TGTGCCACCAGTGAACTAAATACGAACACCGGGGAGCTGTTTTTT.

The CDR3 bases are TGTGCCAGCAGCTCTTCAGGGAGGAGGGGAGAGACCCAGTACTTC. It encodes CASSSSGRRGETQYF. V and J are TRBV5-6 and TRBJ2-5, with D perhaps TRBD2 (6 bases). Trimming removed 3 bases at V and 4 bases at J, with 16 bases between. The CDR3 totals 15 residues. Germline loops: CDR1 SGHDT, CDR2 YYEEEE.

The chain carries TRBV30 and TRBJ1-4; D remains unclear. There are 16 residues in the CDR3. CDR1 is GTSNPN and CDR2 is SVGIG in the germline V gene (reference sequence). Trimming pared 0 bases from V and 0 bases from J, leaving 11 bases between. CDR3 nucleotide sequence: TGTGCCTGGAGTGTACTTCGGGTTGCAACTAATGAAAAACTGTTTTTT. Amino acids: CAWSVLRVATNEKLFF.

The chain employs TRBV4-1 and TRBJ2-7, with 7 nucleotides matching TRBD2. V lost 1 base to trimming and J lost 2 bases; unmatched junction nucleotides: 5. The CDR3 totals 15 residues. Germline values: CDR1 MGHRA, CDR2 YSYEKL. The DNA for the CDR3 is TGCGCCAGCAGCCAAGGGGGAGGGAAGACCTACGAGCAGTACTTC. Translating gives CASSQGGGKTYEQYF.

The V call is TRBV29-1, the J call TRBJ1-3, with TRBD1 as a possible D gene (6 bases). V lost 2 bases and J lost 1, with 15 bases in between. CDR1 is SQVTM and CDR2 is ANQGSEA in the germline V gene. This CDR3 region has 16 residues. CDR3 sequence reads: CSVETGIFGSGNTIYF. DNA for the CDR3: TGCAGCGTTGAAACAGGGATTTTTGGGTCTGGAAACACCATATATTTT.

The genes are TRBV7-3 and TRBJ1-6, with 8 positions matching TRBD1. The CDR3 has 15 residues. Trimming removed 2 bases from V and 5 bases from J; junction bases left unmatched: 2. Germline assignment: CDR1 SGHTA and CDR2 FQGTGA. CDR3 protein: CASSLWGQDNSPLHF. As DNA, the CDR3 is TGTGCCAGCAGCTTATGGGGACAGGATAATTCACCCCTCCACTTT.

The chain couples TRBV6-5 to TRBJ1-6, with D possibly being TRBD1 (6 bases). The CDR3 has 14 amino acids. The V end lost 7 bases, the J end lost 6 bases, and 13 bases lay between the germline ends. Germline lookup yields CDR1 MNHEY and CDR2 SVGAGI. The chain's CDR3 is CASMAGTSNSPLHF. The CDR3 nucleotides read TGTGCCAGCATGGCCGGGACATCTAATTCACCCCTCCACTTT.

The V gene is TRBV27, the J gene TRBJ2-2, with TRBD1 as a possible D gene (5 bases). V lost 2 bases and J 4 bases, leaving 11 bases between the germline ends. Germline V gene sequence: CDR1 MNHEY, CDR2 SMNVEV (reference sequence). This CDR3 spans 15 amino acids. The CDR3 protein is CASSLLPRATGELFF. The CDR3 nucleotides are TGTGCCAGCAGTTTACTCCCCAGGGCCACCGGGGAGCTGTTTTTT.